This T cell receptor beta chain was identified in a study of T cell repertoires in cytomegalovirus infection. Study-wide background: The study used recently identified HLA-C-restricted and well-studied HLA-B-restricted CMV epitopes. Through public TCR beta signatures, both CMV infection and matching HLA type were indicated. Study results and caveats: Identification of carriers of CMV plus the relevant HLA was achieved through cumulative public TCR beta family frequency. The ex vivo response was dominated by HLA-C-restricted CMV-specific TCR beta clonotypes.

In germline, CDR1 is MNHEY, CDR2 SVGEGT. Deletions cut 6 bases from V and 4 bases from J, with 15 bases between. This CDR3 is built from 14 residues. One entry per CDR3 protein, called by TCRdb with MiXCR from the reads. The profile shows 700,000 to 850,000 distinct CDR3 sequences, less than 35% of them singletons. On this clonotype: Its antigen is as yet unknown.

The receptor was isolated from a human donor in good health (CMV status not recorded). Some clones in this sample may be carry-over from other donors' samples. The specimen was cultured CD8+ T cells from PBMCs, collected from culture after CMV antigen stimulation. This chain connects TRBV6-2 or TRBV6-3 to TRBJ2-5; D gene unclear. CDR3 nucleotide sequence: TGTGCCAGCAGCCTATCCCCAAGACGAGAGACCCAGTACTTC. Residues: CASSLSPRRETQYF.